What follows is one T cell receptor (beta chain) and its context. This entry is derived from a study of blood T cell repertoires in COVID-19. After removal of 5 bases from V and 2 bases from J, the junction contained 6 bases not matched to a gene. Germline V CDR1 and CDR2: SGHRS, YFSETQ. The CDR3 contains 15 residues. Original methodology: Nucleated cell counts were estimated from reference gene primer amplification. Data came from immunoSEQ multiplex PCR; TCRdb stores just in-frame clones and leaves some out. V and J calls and clone size follow that table, whereas D and trimming were derived from the DNA. The sample lists about 41,000 clones, about 85% seen once, with 4.3% in the top ten.

The chain couples TRBV5-1 to TRBJ1-5; 8 bases are shared with TRBD1. This TCR was recovered from a man aged 55-75 years with acute or convalescent COVID-19. Input material: peripheral blood. The CDR3, as DNA: TGCGCCAGCAGTCCGACAGGGGCCGGCAATCAGCCCCAGCATTTT. As protein: CASSPTGAGNQPQHF.